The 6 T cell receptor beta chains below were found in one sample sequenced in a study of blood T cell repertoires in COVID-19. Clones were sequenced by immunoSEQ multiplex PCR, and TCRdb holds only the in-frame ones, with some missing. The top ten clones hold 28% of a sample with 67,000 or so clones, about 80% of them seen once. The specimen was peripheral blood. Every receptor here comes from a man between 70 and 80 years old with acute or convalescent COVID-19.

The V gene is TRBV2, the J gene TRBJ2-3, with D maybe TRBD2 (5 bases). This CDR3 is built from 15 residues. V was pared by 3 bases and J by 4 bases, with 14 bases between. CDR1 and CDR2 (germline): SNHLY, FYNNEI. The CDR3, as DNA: TGTGCCAGCAGTGATGAGCTAGCTCCTCCAGATACGCAGTATTTT. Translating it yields CASSDELAPPDTQYF.

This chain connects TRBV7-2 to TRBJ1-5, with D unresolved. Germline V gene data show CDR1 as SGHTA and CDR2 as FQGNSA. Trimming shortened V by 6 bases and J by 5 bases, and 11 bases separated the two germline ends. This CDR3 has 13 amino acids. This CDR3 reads CASSPDTYQPQHF. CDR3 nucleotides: TGTGCCAGCAGTCCAGACACTTATCAGCCCCAGCATTTT.

The CDR3 nucleotides read TGTGCCAGCAGCCTAACGACAGGGGGCTTTGAGTCCCTCCACTTT. As protein: CASSLTTGGFESLHF. This chain connects TRBV7-9 to TRBJ1-6; the match to TRBD1 covers 10 bases. From germline, CDR1 is SEHNR and CDR2 FQNEAQ (reference sequence). The CDR3 covers 15 residues. The junction had 12 bases not matched to a gene; V was cut back by 5 bases and J by 14 bases. Using reference TRBV7-9 and TRBJ1-6 for the parts outside the CDR3, the full variable domain is DTGVSQNPRHKITKRGQNVTFRCDPISEHNRLYWYRQTLGQGPEFLTYFQNEAQLEKSRLLSDRFSAERPKGSFSTLEIQRTEQGDSAMYLCASSLTTGGFESLHFGNGTRLTVT.

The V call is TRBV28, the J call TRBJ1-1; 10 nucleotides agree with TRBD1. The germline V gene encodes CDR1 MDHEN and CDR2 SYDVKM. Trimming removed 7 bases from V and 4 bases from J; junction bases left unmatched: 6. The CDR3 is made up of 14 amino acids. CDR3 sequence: CASTRDRGGTEAFF. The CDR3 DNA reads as TGTGCCAGCACCCGGGACAGGGGTGGCACTGAAGCTTTCTTT.

CDR3 region: CASSVEEETSSYEQYF. The CDR3 DNA sequence: TGTGCCAGCAGCGTAGAGGAGGAAACAAGCTCCTACGAGCAGTACTTC. The chain is built from TRBV9 and TRBJ2-7; weak D call: TRBD2 (5 bases). This CDR3 is built from 16 residues. The V end lost 0 bases, the J end lost 0 bases, and 13 bases lay between the germline ends. The germline CDR1 and CDR2 sequences are SGDLS and YYNGEE.

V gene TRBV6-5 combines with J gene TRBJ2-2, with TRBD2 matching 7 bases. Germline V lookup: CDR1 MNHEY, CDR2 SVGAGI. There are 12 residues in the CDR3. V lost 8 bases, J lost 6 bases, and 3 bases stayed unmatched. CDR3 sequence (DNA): TGTGCCAGCCAACGGGGGGCCGGGGAGCTGTTTTTT. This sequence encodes CASQRGAGELFF.